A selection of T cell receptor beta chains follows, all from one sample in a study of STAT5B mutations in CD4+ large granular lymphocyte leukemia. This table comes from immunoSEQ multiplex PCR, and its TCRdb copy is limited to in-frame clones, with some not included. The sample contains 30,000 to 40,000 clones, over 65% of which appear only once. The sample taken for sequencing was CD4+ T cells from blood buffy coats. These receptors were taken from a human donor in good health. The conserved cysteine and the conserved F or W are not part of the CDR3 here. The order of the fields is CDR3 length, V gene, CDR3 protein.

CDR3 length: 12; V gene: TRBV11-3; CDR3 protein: ASSRRPQGHEQF
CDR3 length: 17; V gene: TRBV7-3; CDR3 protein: ASSLRAGGDGYRDNEQF
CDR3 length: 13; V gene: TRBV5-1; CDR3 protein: ASSFSSGDSYEQY
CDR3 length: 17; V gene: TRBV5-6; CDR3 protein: ASSRSDYTGGFGGGTQY
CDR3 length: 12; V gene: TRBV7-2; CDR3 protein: ASSLVGFQETQY
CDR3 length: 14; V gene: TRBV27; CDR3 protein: ASSKWGGGRTGELF
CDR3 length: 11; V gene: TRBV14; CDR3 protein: ASSRTGGNTIY
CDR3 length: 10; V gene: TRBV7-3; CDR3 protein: ASSLEGNEQF
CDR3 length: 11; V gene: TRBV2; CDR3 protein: ASSRDRKDIQY
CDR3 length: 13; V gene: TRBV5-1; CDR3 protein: ASSSASGAFIEQF
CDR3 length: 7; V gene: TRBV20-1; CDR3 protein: SAVNGYT
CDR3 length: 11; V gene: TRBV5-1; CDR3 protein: ASSSQVYNEQF
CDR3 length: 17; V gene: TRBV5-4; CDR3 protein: ASNQIRLAGGAGTDTQY
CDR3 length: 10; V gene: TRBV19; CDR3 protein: ASASLTGELF
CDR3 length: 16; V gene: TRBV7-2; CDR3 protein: ASSLMGRGGINTGELF
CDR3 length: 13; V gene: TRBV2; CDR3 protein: ASSELSGKTDTQY
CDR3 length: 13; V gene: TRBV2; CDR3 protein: ASRDRGISNQPQH
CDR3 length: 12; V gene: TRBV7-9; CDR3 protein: ASSLGRGVNGYT
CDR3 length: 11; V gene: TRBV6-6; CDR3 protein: ASSYPNSYEQY
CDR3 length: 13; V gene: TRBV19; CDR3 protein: ASSIGRTNTGELF
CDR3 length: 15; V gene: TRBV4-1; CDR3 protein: ASSQDRSQTTNEKLF
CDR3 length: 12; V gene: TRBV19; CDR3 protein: ASSPRVDRHEQY
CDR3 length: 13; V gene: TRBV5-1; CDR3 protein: ASSLIRGLYNEQF
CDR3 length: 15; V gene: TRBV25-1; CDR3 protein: ASSELMASSYNSPLH
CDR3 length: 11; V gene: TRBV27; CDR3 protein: ASRKQGSHGYT
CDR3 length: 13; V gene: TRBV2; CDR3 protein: ASSEGQGRNTEAF
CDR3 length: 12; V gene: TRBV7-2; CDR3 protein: ASSLDKLYNEQF
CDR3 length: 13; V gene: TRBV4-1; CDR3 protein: ASSHPDRDNEKLF
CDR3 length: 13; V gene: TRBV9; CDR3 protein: ASSVGGGRNYGYT
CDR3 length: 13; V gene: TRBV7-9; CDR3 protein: ASSFADRGYYEQY
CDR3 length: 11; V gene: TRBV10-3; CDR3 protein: AIRGTGSHEQY
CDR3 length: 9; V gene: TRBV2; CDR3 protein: ASKPNYEQY
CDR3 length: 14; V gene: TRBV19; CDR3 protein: ASSPSGGGATYEQY
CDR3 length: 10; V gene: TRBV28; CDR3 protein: ASSIGVIGYT
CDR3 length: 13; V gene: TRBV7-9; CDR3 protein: ASSYPVGGTYEQY
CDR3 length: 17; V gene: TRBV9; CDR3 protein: ASSVGPRPLAGVPDTQY
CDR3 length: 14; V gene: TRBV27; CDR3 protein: ASSTWGLAGTYEQY
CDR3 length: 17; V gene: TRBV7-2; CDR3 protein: ASSLGGRSDRGRWTEAF
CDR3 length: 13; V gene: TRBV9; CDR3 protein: ASSVGLAGTYEQY
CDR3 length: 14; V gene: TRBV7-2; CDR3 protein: ASSNQGAHGGNTIY
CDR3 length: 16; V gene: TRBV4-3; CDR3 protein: ASSRGLRGLSGTDTQY
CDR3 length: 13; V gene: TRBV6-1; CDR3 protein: ASSQGFWGNQPQH
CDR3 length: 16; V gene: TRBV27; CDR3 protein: ASSLHLSSGGAHNEQF
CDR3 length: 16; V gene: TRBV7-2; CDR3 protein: ASSPTLAGVIFSYEQY
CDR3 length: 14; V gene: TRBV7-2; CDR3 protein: ASSLAATSYNSPLH
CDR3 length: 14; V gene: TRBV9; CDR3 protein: ASSALSTGGQETQY
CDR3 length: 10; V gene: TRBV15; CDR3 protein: ATALAAGELF
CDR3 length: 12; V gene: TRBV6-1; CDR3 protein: ASSIGGRGQPQH
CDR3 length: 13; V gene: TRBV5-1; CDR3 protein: ASSLAGQGKHEQY
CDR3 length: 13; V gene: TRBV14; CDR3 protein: ASSQAPGVQETQY
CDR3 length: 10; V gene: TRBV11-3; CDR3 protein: ASSVDRETQY
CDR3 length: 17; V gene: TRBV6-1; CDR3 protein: ASSEDPRLAGVNSDTQY
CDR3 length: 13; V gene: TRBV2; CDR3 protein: ASSEGGAGGGEQY
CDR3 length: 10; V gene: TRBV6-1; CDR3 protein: ASSGGIGELF
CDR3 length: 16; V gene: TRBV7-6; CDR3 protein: ASSTRREVLSGANVLT
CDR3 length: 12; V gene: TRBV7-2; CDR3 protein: ASSPGTYPGELF